This TCR beta chain was recorded in a study of OX40 agonist ivuxolimab in advanced cancers. Study information: Ivuxolimab is a fully human IgG2 antibody that activates OX40 (CD134).

Trimming removed 5 bases from V and 6 bases from J, with 7 bases in between. The CDR3 covers 12 residues. Germline CDR1 reads LNHDA; CDR2 reads SQIVND (reference sequence). TCRdb's table, derived via immunoSEQ multiplex PCR, lists solely in-frame clones and lacks some. The sample lists around 76,000 clones, about 87% occurring once. Study results and caveats: The study observed clonal expansion of CD4+ and CD8+ blood T cells by week 6 at 0.1 to 3.0 mg/kg. The study found that CD8+ T cells averaged more expanded clones than CD4+.

Notes on this clone: Its antigen is currently unknown.

This clonotype was sampled from an adult with an advanced solid tumor such as melanoma, head and neck, liver or kidney cancer. The chain uses TRBV19 and TRBJ2-2; D is perhaps TRBD2 (5 bases). The source material was CD4+ or CD8+ T cells sorted from blood, sampled in a trial of the OX40 agonist ivuxolimab. CDR3: CASSPRAGELFF. CDR3 DNA: TGTGCCAGTAGTCCGAGGGCCGGGGAGCTGTTTTTT.